This TCR beta chain was obtained from a study of beta chain features in type 1 diabetes. Worth noting for this clone: No antigen is known for it.

Points from the study as a whole: A moderate, significant TCRB CDR3 shortening appeared in type 1 diabetes across four CD4+ subsets.

The authors reverse transcribed all of the isolated RNA, so sequencing captured expressed TCRB transcripts. The data were produced by immunoSEQ multiplex PCR, yet TCRdb's version contains in-frame clones alone and is incomplete. Among around 650,000 clones listed, over 10% were seen once. The germline V gene has CDR1 SQVTM and CDR2 ANQGSEA. The CDR3 has 14 amino acids. V gave up 5 bases and J gave up 3 bases; unmatched junction bases: 6. The source material was naive CD4+ T cells from blood. This clonotype was sampled from a man aged 25 to 45 with type 1 diabetes. The V and J genes are TRBV29-1 and TRBJ1-5, with 8 nucleotides matching TRBD1. CDR3 coding DNA: TGCAGCGTTAAGACAGGGGAAAACAATCAGCCCCAGCATTTT. Protein sequence: CSVKTGENNQPQHF.